The 3 T cell receptor beta chains given below trace back to one sample, sequenced in a study of blood T cell repertoires in COVID-19. Sequencing used immunoSEQ multiplex PCR; TCRdb keeps in-frame clones, though not all of them. The sample holds some 120,000 clones; more than 60% are singletons and the top ten take under 2.5%. The sample taken for sequencing was peripheral blood. These receptors were obtained from a woman aged 65 to 85 with acute or convalescent COVID-19.

V is TRBV7-9 and J is TRBJ1-4; D possibly corresponds to TRBD1 (5 bases). V lost 1 base, J lost 5 bases, and 5 bases lay in between. The CDR3 spans 13 residues. Per germline, CDR1 SEHNR and CDR2 FQNEAQ (reference sequence). In nucleotides, the CDR3 is TGTGCCAGCAGCTTAGGGGGCAATGAAAAACTGTTTTTT. It codes for CASSLGGNEKLFF.

The chain couples TRBV3-1 (or the pseudogene TRBV3-2) to TRBJ1-1, with 11 bases identical to TRBD1. The CDR3 is made up of 16 amino acids. Germline V gives CDR1 LGHDT, CDR2 YNNKEL (reference sequence). With V trimmed by 3 bases and J by 3 bases, 6 bases remained unmatched. In nucleotides, the CDR3 is TGTGCCAGCAGCCAGTGGACAGGGGGCGCGCACACTGAAGCTTTCTTT. Amino acid sequence: CASSQWTGGAHTEAFF.

The rearrangement joins TRBV29-1 to TRBJ2-1; 8 nucleotides line up with TRBD1. Germline V gene data show CDR1 as SQVTM and CDR2 as ANQGSEA. CDR3 length: 14 residues. V was pared by 7 bases and J by 2 bases, with 7 bases of the junction left unmatched. CDR3 in DNA: TGCAGCGGGGACAAGACAGGGGCCTACAATGAGCAGTTCTTC. Its protein is CSGDKTGAYNEQFF.